The 18 T cell receptor beta chains below all came from one sample that was sequenced in a study of T cell changes during pregnancy in multiple sclerosis. Generated by immunoSEQ multiplex PCR, the TCRdb table keeps only in-frame clones and is missing some. The table shows over 35,000 clones, with under 95% occurring only once. The sequencing here drew on CD8+ T cells from peripheral blood mononuclear cells, taken in the first trimester of pregnancy. These receptors all stem from a female donor with multiple sclerosis, enrolled in a pregnancy study.

The rearrangement joins TRBV7-9 to TRBJ1-2; weak D call: TRBD1 (5 bases). The length of the CDR3 is 11 residues. V was pared by 6 bases and J by 7 bases, with 9 bases between. Germline CDR1 reads SEHNR; CDR2 reads FQNEAQ (reference sequence). Written as DNA, the CDR3 is TGTGCCAGCAGAGAAAGGGGTGGCTACACCTTC. Protein product: CASRERGGYTF.

The chain is built from TRBV5-6 and TRBJ2-1, with 12 bases matching TRBD2. Trimming removed 6 bases from V and 5 bases from J; junction bases left unmatched: 6. The CDR3 is 15 amino acids. Per the germline V gene, CDR1 is SGHDT and CDR2 is YYEEEE. The CDR3 nucleotides are TGTGCCAGCACCCCCCTAGCGGGGGGGCACAATGAGCAGTTCTTC. Encoded protein: CASTPLAGGHNEQFF.

V and J are TRBV2 and TRBJ1-2, with 7 positions matching TRBD1. The J segment lost 2 bases and the V segment lost 3 bases, leaving 6 bases of the junction unmatched. The CDR3 sequence is 15 residues long. The germline CDR1 and CDR2 sequences are SNHLY and FYNNEI. CDR3 sequence reads: CASSDEGTANYGYTF. The CDR3 region has the DNA TGTGCCAGCAGTGATGAAGGGACAGCCAACTATGGCTACACCTTC.

The chain carries TRBV5-6 and TRBJ2-1, with D tentatively TRBD1 (7 bases). This CDR3 has 13 residues. CDR1 is SGHDT, CDR2 YYEEEE, per germline. Trimming cost V 7 bases and J 9 bases, with 17 bases left between them. CDR3 sequence: CASSQGGYGEQFF. In DNA form, the CDR3 reads TGTGCCAGCTCCCAGGGGGGTTACGGTGAGCAGTTCTTC.

This clone came up a few times. The J gene is TRBJ1-1, the V gene TRBV14; D call uncertain. V lost 1 base and J lost 11, with 8 bases in between. Germline loops: CDR1 SGHDN, CDR2 FVKESK. CDR3 length equals 11 residues. Written as DNA, the CDR3 is TGTGCCAGCAGCCAAGGCGGGTGGGCTTTCTTT. This encodes CASSQGGWAFF.

This sequence joins TRBV2 and TRBJ1-4; D remains ambiguous. V shed 6 bases and J shed 5 bases, with 10 bases lying between them. From germline, CDR1 is SNHLY and CDR2 FYNNEI. The CDR3 is 13 residues long. CDR3 coding DNA: TGTGCCAGCAGAAGGGAGAGGAATGAAAAACTGTTTTTT. Translated, it gives CASRRERNEKLFF.

CDR3 sequence reads: CASSFGLAEKFGGELFF. CDR3 sequence (DNA): TGTGCCAGCAGCTTTGGACTAGCGGAGAAATTCGGGGGGGAGCTGTTTTTT. The chain uses TRBV11-3 and TRBJ2-2, with TRBD2 matching 10 bases. This CDR3 is 17 amino acids long. J gave up 8 bases and V 3 bases, and 12 bases lay outside the gene matches. Germline loops: CDR1 SGHNT, CDR2 YENEEA.

This clone appeared many times. In DNA form, the CDR3 reads TGTGCCAGCAGCTCAGCGCGTTCACCCCTCCACTTT. Its protein product is CASSSARSPLHF. The chain employs TRBV7-9 and TRBJ1-6, with D unclear. CDR1 and CDR2 (germline): SEHNR, FQNEAQ (reference sequence). This CDR3 is built from 12 residues. V was trimmed by 4 bases and J by 9 bases, leaving 7 bases between them.

This chain connects TRBV19 to TRBJ1-6; 7 bases are a match to TRBD1. This CDR3 spans 17 amino acids. Germline V lookup: CDR1 LNHDA, CDR2 SQIVND (reference sequence). The J segment lost 2 bases and the V segment lost 5 bases, leaving 9 bases of the junction unmatched. The CDR3 DNA reads TGTGCCAGTAGTTCCAAATCCGGGACAGCCTATAATTCACCCCTCCACTTT. Protein sequence: CASSSKSGTAYNSPLHF.

V usage is TRBV9 and J usage is TRBJ1-1; 7 bases are shared with TRBD1. V was clipped by 4 bases and J by 7 bases; unmatched bases: 16. Per germline, CDR1 SGDLS and CDR2 YYNGEE. This CDR3 is 16 amino acids long. Here the CDR3 DNA reads TGTGCCAGCAGCACAGGGGCTATTCGTGAATTTAGTGAAGCTTTCTTT. Translated, it gives CASSTGAIREFSEAFF.

The chain employs TRBV5-4 and TRBJ2-7, with 8 bases identical to TRBD1. V lost 3 bases and J lost 2; bases outside the gene matches: 7. The germline V gene encodes CDR1 SGHNT and CDR2 YYREEE (reference sequence). The CDR3 is 15 amino acids. CDR3 in amino acids: CASSSPDRAAYEQYF. The CDR3 region has the DNA TGTGCCAGCAGCTCCCCGGACAGGGCAGCCTACGAGCAGTACTTC.

The V and J genes are TRBV27 and TRBJ1-2; D is perhaps TRBD1 (5 bases). This CDR3 is built from 13 residues. The ends were cut back, 8 bases at V and 2 bases at J, with 12 bases in the middle. The germline V gene has CDR1 MNHEY and CDR2 SMNVEV (reference sequence). The CDR3 is CASSLGGNYGYTF. CDR3 DNA: TGTGCCAGCTCACTGGGGGGGAACTATGGCTACACCTTC.

The rearrangement joins TRBV6-9 to TRBJ2-5, with 10 bases matching TRBD1. V was clipped by 2 bases and J by 5 bases; unmatched bases: 8. CDR3 size: 16 residues. Per the germline V gene, CDR1 is MNHGY and CDR2 is SVAAGI. The CDR3, as DNA: TGTGCCAGCAGTTATAGGGACAGGGGAAGGGGGGAGACCCAGTACTTC. This encodes CASSYRDRGRGETQYF.

This sequence joins TRBV11-2 and TRBJ2-5, with D possibly being TRBD2 (6 bases). The V gene's germline CDR1 is SGHAT and CDR2 FQNNGV. The CDR3 totals 14 residues. The ends were cut back, 4 bases at V and 3 bases at J, with 12 bases in the middle. This chain's CDR3 is CASSSGWGEETQYF. For the CDR3, the DNA is TGTGCCAGCAGCTCTGGCTGGGGGGAAGAGACCCAGTACTTC.

V is TRBV15 and J is TRBJ1-5, with 9 bases identical to TRBD1. Losses at the gene ends were 3 bases for V and 2 bases for J; bases not matched to a gene: 8. The germline V gene has CDR1 LNHNV and CDR2 YYDKDF (reference sequence). The CDR3 length is 17 residues. The DNA of the CDR3 is TGTGCCACCAGCAGTACATTCAGGACAGGGGGCAATCAGCCCCAGCATTTT. Translated, it gives CATSSTFRTGGNQPQHF.

The chain has TRBV2 and TRBJ2-7, with D tentatively TRBD2 (6 bases). Trimming cost V 4 bases and J 3 bases, with 13 bases left between them. CDR3 size: 14 residues. Germline CDR1 reads SNHLY; CDR2 reads FYNNEI. The CDR3 is CASSAAGRFYEQYF. The CDR3 DNA reads TGTGCCAGCAGTGCCGCGGGACGGTTCTACGAGCAGTACTTC.

The V call is TRBV5-4, the J call TRBJ1-2; 7 positions match TRBD1. Germline V gene data show CDR1 as SGHNT and CDR2 as YYREEE (reference sequence). This CDR3 is built from 17 residues. The V segment lost 1 base and the J segment 8 bases; nucleotides outside the gene matches: 17. The CDR3 region is CASSLIMRDSILRGYTF. The CDR3 coding sequence is TGTGCCAGCAGCTTGATCATGCGGGACAGCATCCTGCGGGGCTACACCTTC.

The gene calls are TRBV10-3 and TRBJ1-2; 9 nucleotides match TRBD1. In germline, CDR1 is ENHRY, CDR2 SYGVKD. V shed 8 bases, J shed 0 bases, and the junction held 4 bases outside the gene matches. This CDR3 spans 14 amino acids. CDR3 sequence (DNA): TGTGCCATCGCTACAGGGGGCGCTAACTATGGCTACACCTTC. Translated, it gives CAIATGGANYGYTF.